One TCR beta chain is described in this entry. Its antigen remains unknown. Trimming took off 4 bases at V and 4 bases at J, with 10 bases between the two ends. Germline lookup yields CDR1 GTSNPN and CDR2 SVGIG (reference sequence). The CDR3 consists of 12 residues. This entry is derived from a study of Ad26.COV2.S vaccination and SARS-CoV-2 variants. Study summary: Participants got Ad26.COV2.S intramuscularly, once or twice 56 days apart.

Study conclusions and caveats: Breadth of non-spike TCRs did not differ between vaccinees and placebo recipients. Relative to placebo recipients, vaccine recipients exhibited elevated spike-specific TCR breadth.

Sequenced by immunoSEQ multiplex PCR; TCRdb stores in-frame clones only, minus some. The sample yields a few hundred thousand clones, about 89% seen once. The treatment is: around 19 received Ad26.COV2.S at low or high dose, single or two shots; about 5 received placebo; per-sample allocation not given. Following the first vaccine or placebo injection, samples were taken on day 63. The chain employs TRBV30 and TRBJ1-1, with TRBD1 as a possible D gene (5 bases). This clonotype was sampled from a person aged 18-65 years who received the Ad26.COV2.S COVID-19 vaccine or a placebo. The material sequenced was peripheral blood, taken in a trial of Ad26.COV2.S vaccine versus placebo. CDR3 DNA: TGTGCCTGGATTTTGGGGGTCACTGAAGCTTTCTTT. Translated, it gives CAWILGVTEAFF.